A selection of T cell receptor beta chains follows, all from one sample in a study of beta chain features in type 1 diabetes. Method: immunoSEQ multiplex PCR; TCRdb's copy keeps in-frame clones and lacks some. The profile shows 150,000 to 200,000 clones, roughly 63% of them singletons. Source material: naive CD4+ T cells from blood. Every receptor here comes from a man aged 25 to 40 with type 1 diabetes. Both conserved end residues are part of each CDR3. A D gene is named only where the DNA matches it firmly. Only some rows state a clone size, as once, few, many or a class for expanded clones.

CDR3 DNA: TGTGCCAGCAGTATCACGGATCAGCCCCAGCATTTT
CDR3 protein: CASSITDQPQHF
V gene: TRBV28
D gene: NA
clone size: NA
J gene: TRBJ1-5

CDR3 DNA: TGCGCCAGCAGCCAAGATCCTAGCATCACAGATACGCAGTATTTT
CDR3 protein: CASSQDPSITDTQYF
V gene: TRBV4-3
D gene: NA
clone size: NA
J gene: TRBJ2-3

CDR3 DNA: TGTGCCAGCAGCTGGACAGGAGGGAGCACTGAAGCTTTCTTT
CDR3 protein: CASSWTGGSTEAFF
V gene: TRBV14
D gene: TRBD1
clone size: NA
J gene: TRBJ1-1

CDR3 DNA: TGTGCCAGCAGTTACTCGGGGACAGGGGGTGAGACCCAGTACTTC
CDR3 protein: CASSYSGTGGETQYF
V gene: TRBV6-5
D gene: TRBD1
clone size: NA
J gene: TRBJ2-5

CDR3 DNA: TGCGCCAGCAGCCAACTCGGGAGCACAGATACGCAGTATTTT
CDR3 protein: CASSQLGSTDTQYF
V gene: TRBV4-1
D gene: NA
clone size: NA
J gene: TRBJ2-3

CDR3 DNA: TGCGCCAGCAGCTTAAATGGAGAGACCCAGTACTTC
CDR3 protein: CASSLNGETQYF
V gene: TRBV5-1
D gene: NA
clone size: NA
J gene: TRBJ2-5

CDR3 DNA: TGCAGCGTTGGCGAGGATGGCTACACCTTC
CDR3 protein: CSVGEDGYTF
V gene: TRBV29-1
D gene: NA
clone size: NA
J gene: TRBJ1-2

CDR3 DNA: TGTGCCAGCAGTTCTTCCTACGAGCAGTACTTC
CDR3 protein: CASSSSYEQYF
V gene: TRBV28
D gene: NA
clone size: few
J gene: TRBJ2-7

CDR3 DNA: TGCAGCGTTGGACAGGGGTCGAGTGGCTACACCTTC
CDR3 protein: CSVGQGSSGYTF
V gene: TRBV29-1
D gene: TRBD1
clone size: NA
J gene: TRBJ1-2

CDR3 DNA: TGTGCCTGGAGTCAGGGCAACTATGGCTACACCTTC
CDR3 protein: CAWSQGNYGYTF
V gene: TRBV30
D gene: NA
clone size: few
J gene: TRBJ1-2

CDR3 DNA: TGCGCCAGCAGTCAACACAGCCCGGGGGGCACAGATACGCAGTATTTT
CDR3 protein: CASSQHSPGGTDTQYF
V gene: TRBV23-1
D gene: NA
clone size: few
J gene: TRBJ2-3

CDR3 DNA: TGTGCCAGCATCAGTCCAGGGCAAGATACGCAGTATTTT
CDR3 protein: CASISPGQDTQYF
V gene: TRBV6-6
D gene: NA
clone size: NA
J gene: TRBJ2-3

CDR3 DNA: TGTGCCAGCAGCTTTAGACTAGCGGGGGACCGGCATGGCATTCAGTACTTC
CDR3 protein: CASSFRLAGDRHGIQYF
V gene: TRBV5-6
D gene: TRBD2
clone size: few
J gene: TRBJ2-4

CDR3 DNA: TGTGCCAGCAGCGCGACAGCCTCTGGGGCCAACGTCCTGACTTTC
CDR3 protein: CASSATASGANVLTF
V gene: TRBV9
D gene: NA
clone size: NA
J gene: TRBJ2-6

CDR3 DNA: TGCAGCGTTCTGCAGAACACTGAAGCTTTCTTT
CDR3 protein: CSVLQNTEAFF
V gene: TRBV29-1
D gene: NA
clone size: NA
J gene: TRBJ1-1

CDR3 DNA: TGTGCCAGCAGCTTGGCAGGGGCCGAGCAGCCCCAGCATTTT
CDR3 protein: CASSLAGAEQPQHF
V gene: TRBV5-6
D gene: NA
clone size: NA
J gene: TRBJ1-5

CDR3 DNA: TGCAGCGCCACGTGGAGCGGGGTTAGGGAGACCCAGTACTTC
CDR3 protein: CSATWSGVRETQYF
V gene: TRBV29-1
D gene: TRBD2
clone size: NA
J gene: TRBJ2-5

CDR3 DNA: TGCGCCAGCAGCGCGGCCCTAGCGGGGGTTACAGATACGCAGTATTTT
CDR3 protein: CASSAALAGVTDTQYF
V gene: TRBV5-1
D gene: TRBD2
clone size: NA
J gene: TRBJ2-3

CDR3 DNA: TGCAGTGCTAGATGGCAAAATGAGCAGTTCTTC
CDR3 protein: CSARWQNEQFF
V gene: TRBV20-1
D gene: NA
clone size: few
J gene: TRBJ2-1

CDR3 DNA: TGTGCCAGCAGCGTAGATGAGGGGCTCTTATATGGCTACACCTTC
CDR3 protein: CASSVDEGLLYGYTF
V gene: TRBV9
D gene: NA
clone size: NA
J gene: TRBJ1-2

CDR3 DNA: TGTGCCAGCAGTCGAATCAGGGGTATGCTGGGAGAGCAGTACTTC
CDR3 protein: CASSRIRGMLGEQYF
V gene: TRBV11-2
D gene: NA
clone size: NA
J gene: TRBJ2-7

CDR3 DNA: TGTGCCAGCAGCGCCAGGACAGGCCCCAACGAGCAGTACTTC
CDR3 protein: CASSARTGPNEQYF
V gene: TRBV9
D gene: TRBD1
clone size: NA
J gene: TRBJ2-7

CDR3 DNA: TGCAGCGTTGAAGGGGCCAACGAGCAGTACTTC
CDR3 protein: CSVEGANEQYF
V gene: TRBV29-1
D gene: NA
clone size: NA
J gene: TRBJ2-7

CDR3 DNA: TGCAGCGGGACGACAGGGAACACTGAAGCTTTCTTT
CDR3 protein: CSGTTGNTEAFF
V gene: TRBV29-1
D gene: NA
clone size: few
J gene: TRBJ1-1

CDR3 DNA: TGCGCCAGCAGCCTGGGGACTAGCGGGAACAAAAACATTCAGTACTTC
CDR3 protein: CASSLGTSGNKNIQYF
V gene: TRBV5-1
D gene: TRBD2
clone size: NA
J gene: TRBJ2-4

CDR3 DNA: TGCGCCAGCAGTCAGCCGGGTCCCCACTCCTACGAGCAGTACTTC
CDR3 protein: CASSQPGPHSYEQYF
V gene: TRBV23-1
D gene: NA
clone size: NA
J gene: TRBJ2-7

CDR3 DNA: TGTGCCATCAGTGGGTCGGGACGTAACATCGGGGAGACCCAGTACTTC
CDR3 protein: CAISGSGRNIGETQYF
V gene: TRBV10-3
D gene: NA
clone size: NA
J gene: TRBJ2-5

CDR3 DNA: TGTGCCAGCAGTGCCTTAGCAGATACGCAGTATTTT
CDR3 protein: CASSALADTQYF
V gene: TRBV2
D gene: NA
clone size: NA
J gene: TRBJ2-3

CDR3 DNA: TGTGCCAGCAGCGTGGGCCTTAGCACAGATACGCAGTATTTT
CDR3 protein: CASSVGLSTDTQYF
V gene: TRBV9
D gene: NA
clone size: few
J gene: TRBJ2-3

CDR3 DNA: TGCAGCGTTGGGCAGTCCAATCAGCCCCAGCATTTT
CDR3 protein: CSVGQSNQPQHF
V gene: TRBV29-1
D gene: NA
clone size: NA
J gene: TRBJ1-5

CDR3 DNA: TGCAGCTGCGGGGACAGCTCTAATGAAAAACTGTTTTTT
CDR3 protein: CSCGDSSNEKLFF
V gene: TRBV29-1
D gene: TRBD1
clone size: few
J gene: TRBJ1-4

CDR3 DNA: TGTGCCAGCAGCTCCCCGACTAGCGCCCCAGATACGCAGTATTTT
CDR3 protein: CASSSPTSAPDTQYF
V gene: TRBV7-2
D gene: TRBD2
clone size: NA
J gene: TRBJ2-3

CDR3 DNA: TGTGCGAGTGGACGCAGGGAAGCCTACGAGCAGTACTTC
CDR3 protein: CASGRREAYEQYF
V gene: TRBV11-2
D gene: NA
clone size: NA
J gene: TRBJ2-7